A single sample gave rise to the 14 T cell receptor beta chains below, sequenced in a study of T-cell memory formation after mild COVID-19. One entry per CDR3 protein results from TCRdb running MiXCR on the 5' RACE reads. The data show about 250,000 distinct CDR3 sequences, over 15% seen once. The sequencing sample was made of PBMCs or a T cell subset sorted from them (not recorded which). The receptors here all came from an adult woman who had mild COVID-19 (a few samples of this study predate the infection). Cell type and time point are not known.

This clonotype was picked up a small number of times. The J gene is TRBJ1-5, the V gene TRBV2, with a tentative D call TRBD1 (6 bases). This CDR3 is 15 amino acids long. Trimming removed 9 bases at V and 7 bases at J, with 22 bases between. CDR1 SNHLY and CDR2 FYNNEI come from the germline V gene. Written as DNA, the CDR3 is TGTGCCAGATCGACGGGGGCGGATGAGCCCCAGCCCCAGCATTTT. Encoded protein: CARSTGADEPQPQHF.

The chain couples TRBV29-1 to TRBJ2-3; D uncertain. Germline CDR1 is SQVTM and CDR2 is ANQGSEA. This CDR3 region has 12 residues. The CDR3: CNVGKSTDTQYF. The DNA for the CDR3 is TGCAACGTGGGCAAGAGCACAGATACGCAGTATTTT.

There are a few counts of this clonotype. In nucleotides, the CDR3 is TGTGCCACCAGCGGGAGGGTCGGTGAGCAGTTCTTC. Translated, it gives CATSGRVGEQFF. The rearrangement joins TRBV24-1 to TRBJ2-1, with TRBD2 identical over 8 bases. Germline trimming cut 7 bases from V and 9 bases from J; bases unmatched to any gene: 4. This CDR3 has 12 residues. CDR1 and CDR2 from the germline V gene are KGHDR and SFDVKD.

The V gene is TRBV5-5, the J gene TRBJ2-3, with 8 bases lining up with TRBD2. V was pared by 2 bases and J by 2 bases, with 4 bases of the junction left unmatched. Germline V gene data show CDR1 as SGHKS and CDR2 as YYEKEE (reference sequence). This CDR3 contains 15 residues. Here the CDR3 reads CASSFRGGNTDTQYF. The CDR3 DNA sequence: TGTGCCAGCAGCTTTCGCGGGGGGAACACAGATACGCAGTATTTT.

The chain uses TRBV14 and TRBJ2-4; 7 nucleotides agree with TRBD1. The CDR3 has 21 residues. V lost 2 bases and J lost 0; bases outside the gene matches: 19. CDR1 is SGHDN, CDR2 FVKESK, per germline. The CDR3 protein is CASSQTTGQVEPGKAKNIQYF. CDR3 nucleotides: TGTGCCAGCAGCCAAACGACCGGACAGGTGGAACCCGGTAAAGCCAAAAACATTCAGTACTTC.

This clonotype was recorded many times. The chain carries TRBV2 and TRBJ1-5; D perhaps matches TRBD1 (6 bases). The CDR3 has 14 amino acids. Trimming cost V 4 bases and J 5 bases, with 12 bases left between them. Germline V gene sequence: CDR1 SNHLY, CDR2 FYNNEI. CDR3 DNA sequence: TGTGCCAGCAGTGCGACCAACAGGGATCAGCCCCAGCATTTT. This translates into CASSATNRDQPQHF. The whole variable domain, filled in from reference TRBV2 and TRBJ1-5, reads EPEVTQTPSHQVTQMGQEVILRCVPISNHLYFYWYRQILGQKVEFLVSFYNNEISEKSEIFDDQFSVERPDGSNFTLKIRSTKLEDSAMYFCASSATNRDQPQHFGDGTRLSIL.

At least ten counts were recorded for this clonotype. This sequence joins TRBV12-3 or TRBV12-4 and TRBJ1-5; the D gene is possibly TRBD1 (6 bases). The CDR3 length is 15 residues. V shed 2 bases and J shed 4 bases, with 12 bases lying between them. CDR3 sequence: CASSLQGLGNQPQHF. The CDR3 DNA follows: TGTGCCAGCAGTTTACAGGGGCTTGGGAATCAGCCCCAGCATTTT.

The chain carries TRBV28 and TRBJ2-1, with D possibly TRBD1 on 6 matching bases. Trimming cost V 10 bases and J 4 bases, with 17 bases left between them. The CDR3 contains 14 residues. Germline lookup yields CDR1 MDHEN and CDR2 SYDVKM. The CDR3 region has the DNA TGTGCCACCCTCCCGGGACACAAATACAATGAGCAGTTCTTC. Amino acids: CATLPGHKYNEQFF.

This clonotype was recorded a few times. The chain joins TRBV9 to TRBJ2-3, with 11 bases that match TRBD2. The CDR3 extends over 18 amino acids. The junction had 18 bases not matched to a gene; V was cut back by 7 bases and J by 5 bases. CDR1 is SGDLS, CDR2 YYNGEE, per germline. The CDR3 sequence is CASSLGPILAGGQDTQYF. The CDR3 nucleotides are TGTGCCAGCTCCCTCGGCCCCATCTTAGCGGGGGGGCAAGATACGCAGTATTTT.

The genes are TRBV16 and TRBJ1-5; no definite D call. CDR3 size: 15 residues. The germline CDR1 and CDR2 sequences are KGHSY and FQNENV. V was cut by 0 bases and J by 6 bases, with 12 bases left in between. CDR3 protein: CASSQSESSSQPQHF. CDR3 DNA: TGTGCCAGCAGCCAATCGGAAAGTTCCAGTCAGCCCCAGCATTTT.

This clonotype has a handful of counts. The rearrangement uses TRBV24-1 and TRBJ1-4; D might be TRBD1 (6 bases). V lost 9 bases to trimming and J lost 3 bases, with 10 bases between them. The CDR3 consists of 13 residues. The germline V gene encodes CDR1 KGHDR and CDR2 SFDVKD. The CDR3: CATRGAANEKLFF. The CDR3 DNA reads as TGTGCCACCCGGGGGGCGGCTAATGAAAAACTGTTTTTT.

This clonotype was detected ten times or more. The V call is TRBV4-2, the J call TRBJ2-7, with 8 positions matching TRBD1. CDR1 is LGHNA and CDR2 is YNFKEQ in the germline V gene. V lost 0 bases and J lost 2; bases outside the gene matches: 3. There are 15 residues in the CDR3. The DNA for the CDR3 is TGTGCCAGCAGCCAAGAAGCCAGGGGGCCCTACGAGCAGTACTTC. The encoded protein is CASSQEARGPYEQYF.

The chain links TRBV4-2 to TRBJ2-5, with 9 bases aligning to TRBD2. CDR1 and CDR2 (germline): LGHNA, YNFKEQ. The CDR3 spans 15 residues. The V and J ends lost 4 bases and 3 bases, in that order; junction bases with no gene match: 6. The CDR3 reads CASSRVAGEKETQYF. CDR3 sequence (DNA): TGTGCCAGCAGCCGGGTAGCGGGAGAAAAAGAGACCCAGTACTTC.

Only a few counts were recorded for this clonotype. The rearrangement links TRBV7-9 to TRBJ1-1; D remains ambiguous. CDR1 is SEHNR, CDR2 FQNEAQ, per germline (reference sequence). V lost 5 bases, J lost 3 bases, and 10 bases lay in between. This CDR3 has 13 residues. The CDR3 loop reads CASSPTADTEAFF. The CDR3 DNA is TGTGCCAGCAGCCCAACGGCAGACACTGAAGCTTTCTTT.